This T cell receptor (beta chain) stems from a study of T-cell reconstitution after alpha-beta-depleted transplantation in children. Preparation of the TCRbeta library involved a method that used unique molecular identifiers. TCRdb itself ran the PCR reads through MiXCR, one entry per CDR3 protein. The sample includes about 500,000 distinct CDR3 sequences, around a third of them seen just once. V was shortened by 0 bases and J by 8 bases, with 8 bases between the two germline ends. Germline V gene sequence: CDR1 MNHEY, CDR2 SMNVEV (reference sequence). There are 13 residues in the CDR3. This sequence was found in a human donor who donated a stem cell graft to a child with aplastic anemia. Sequenced material: PBMCs from the stem cell graft donor, taken from the stem cell graft. The rearrangement uses TRBV27 and TRBJ2-1; a possible D gene is TRBD2 (6 bases). CDR3 in DNA: TGTGCCAGCAGTTTATCATGGGGGGATGAGCAGTTCTTC. This gives the protein CASSLSWGDEQFF.